The TCR beta chain described here comes from a study of shared clonotypes between healthy human individuals. General study points: It was the few donors that limited the genetic and exposure-history diversity represented. Shared across a few donors were around 5% of the naive CD4 clonotypes.

TCRdb's table, derived via immunoSEQ multiplex PCR, lists solely in-frame clones and lacks some. The table includes 700,000 or so clones, about three quarters detected once. Regarding this clone: What it binds is unknown.

The CDR3 runs to 14 residues. V was pared by 1 base and J by 6 bases, with 4 bases of the junction left unmatched. Germline CDR1 and CDR2: SEHNR and FQNEAQ (reference sequence). Source material: memory CD4+ T cells sorted from blood. Subset described: CD45RA-negative fraction. This sequence joins TRBV7-9 and TRBJ1-1; 8 bases fit TRBD1. The clonotype comes from a woman younger than 45 in good health. The CDR3 DNA follows: TGTGCCAGCAGCTTAGAGACAGGGGTGTCTGAAGCTTTCTTT. Its protein product is CASSLETGVSEAFF.